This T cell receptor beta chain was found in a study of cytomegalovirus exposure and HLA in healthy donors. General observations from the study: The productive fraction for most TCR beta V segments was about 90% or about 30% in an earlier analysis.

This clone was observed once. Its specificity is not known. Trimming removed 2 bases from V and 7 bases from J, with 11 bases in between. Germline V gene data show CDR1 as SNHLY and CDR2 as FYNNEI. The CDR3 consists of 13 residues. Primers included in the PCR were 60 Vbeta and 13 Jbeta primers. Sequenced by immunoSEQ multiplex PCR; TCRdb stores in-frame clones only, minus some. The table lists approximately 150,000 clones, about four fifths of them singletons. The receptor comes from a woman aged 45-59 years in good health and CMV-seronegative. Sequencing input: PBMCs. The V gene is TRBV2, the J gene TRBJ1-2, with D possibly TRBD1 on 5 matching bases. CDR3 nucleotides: TGTGCCAGCAGTGAACAGGGTGTGGGTGGCTACACCTTC. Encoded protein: CASSEQGVGGYTF.